The clone carrying this T cell receptor beta chain was detected a few times. As yet, its antigen is unknown. TCRdb passed the 5' RACE reads through MiXCR, listing each CDR3 protein once. The table records approximately 440,000 distinct CDR3 sequences, 15% to 20% of them present only once. These data come from a study of CD8 T cells in ankylosing spondylitis. Study-wide findings and caveats: Within ankylosing spondylitis blood, a TCR beta motif made up of fewer than ten highly homologous variants appeared to be characteristic.

The sequenced sample was blood, either unsorted or a sorted T cell fraction (not recorded which). This clonotype originated in a male donor with ankylosing spondylitis.

The CDR3 DNA follows: TGTGCCAGCAGTTACTCGCCGTCTAGTTTCAATGAGCAGTTCTTC. Amino acid sequence: CASSYSPSSFNEQFF. The chain carries TRBV6-5 and TRBJ2-1; D ambiguous. Germline lookup yields CDR1 MNHEY and CDR2 SVGAGI. This CDR3 has 15 residues. V was cut by 0 bases and J by 6 bases, with 12 bases left in between.